This T cell receptor (beta chain) came from a study of spatial heterogeneity in lung cancer. Study in general: Among detected sequences, beta-chain ones consistently exceeded alpha-chain ones in number.

Findings and caveats of the study: Ubiquitous expanded tumor TCRs were observed in blood more at resection than follow-up.

Time point noted: sample taken at primary tumor resection. Around 68 TRACERx patients with early, untreated non-small cell lung cancer donated samples. Tumor, nontumor lung or frozen PBMC supplied whole RNA, sequenced without sorting. TCRdb itself ran the 5' RACE reads through MiXCR, one entry per CDR3 protein. Altogether roughly 48,000 distinct CDR3 sequences are present, roughly 5.7% being singletons, with the ten largest covering 11%. The V end was cut by 5 bases, the J end by 5 bases, with 7 bases between. CDR1 and CDR2 (germline): SGHRS, YFSETQ. The CDR3 covers 11 residues. This clonotype has ten or more counts. Antigen specificity is unknown.

The sequencing used PBMCs, collected at surgery. This sequence originates from a male donor with early-stage non-small cell lung cancer. The chain has TRBV5-1 and TRBJ2-5; D possibly corresponds to TRBD2 (5 bases). CDR3 sequence reads: CASRLEETQYF. CDR3 nucleotide sequence: TGCGCCAGCAGACTAGAGGAGACCCAGTACTTC.